The 26 T cell receptor beta chains in this list originate from one sample, sequenced in a study of OX40 agonist ivuxolimab in advanced cancers. Sequenced by immunoSEQ multiplex PCR; TCRdb stores in-frame clones only, minus some. In the table there are approximately 70,000 clones, more than 75% of which are singletons. Here the sequenced sample was CD4+ or CD8+ T cells sorted from blood, taken in a trial of the OX40 agonist ivuxolimab. The receptor source for this set is an adult with an advanced solid tumor such as melanoma, head and neck, liver or kidney cancer.

The genes are TRBV9 and TRBJ2-1; 10 bases are a match to TRBD2. Germline assignment: CDR1 SGDLS and CDR2 YYNGEE. Trimming removed 2 bases from V and 7 bases from J; junction bases left unmatched: 6. The CDR3 is 15 amino acids. The CDR3 DNA follows: TGTGCCAGCAGCGTCCGGCTAGCGGGAGTAAATGAGCAGTTCTTC. It yields the protein CASSVRLAGVNEQFF.

This rearrangement joins TRBV2 to TRBJ2-7, with TRBD2 as a possible D gene (6 bases). Per germline, CDR1 SNHLY and CDR2 FYNNEI. The CDR3 loop spans 15 amino acids. V dropped 6 bases and J dropped 7 bases, with 22 bases sitting between them. CDR3 residues: CASSPTTRLLQEQYF. CDR3 DNA sequence: TGTGCCAGCAGCCCGACGACTAGGCTCCTACAAGAGCAGTACTTC.

The chain is built from TRBV11-3 and TRBJ2-5; a weak D match, TRBD1 (5 bases). Germline values: CDR1 SGHNT, CDR2 YENEEA. The V end lost 4 bases, the J end lost 5 bases, and 11 bases lay between the germline ends. The CDR3 covers 13 residues. CDR3 in DNA: TGTGCCAGCAGCTCCACAGGCTCCGAGACCCAGTACTTC. Translation: CASSSTGSETQYF.

This chain joins TRBV28 and TRBJ1-1; 7 nucleotides align to TRBD1. This CDR3 spans 13 amino acids. Germline V gives CDR1 MDHEN, CDR2 SYDVKM. V gave up 6 bases and J gave up 7 bases; unmatched junction bases: 8. The CDR3 nucleotides read TGTGCCAGCAGGACAGGGTCCCCCGATGAAGCTTTCTTT. Amino acids: CASRTGSPDEAFF.

The V gene is TRBV5-1, the J gene TRBJ1-3, with 11 positions matching TRBD1. There are 17 residues in the CDR3. From germline, CDR1 is SGHRS and CDR2 YFSETQ. Trimming at V came to 4 bases and at J to 0 bases, leaving 6 bases not matched to a gene. In DNA, the CDR3 is TGCGCCAGCAGCGCCACCGGGACAGGGGGCTCTGGAAACACCATATATTTT. Residues: CASSATGTGGSGNTIYF.

The rearrangement joins TRBV14 to TRBJ2-3, with D possibly TRBD2 on 5 matching bases. CDR1 and CDR2 from the germline V gene are SGHDN and FVKESK. CDR3 length: 12 residues. V was shortened by 4 bases and J by 7 bases, with 9 bases between the two germline ends. CDR3 residues: CASSPSGYTQYF. Here the CDR3 DNA reads TGTGCCAGCAGCCCGAGCGGATATACGCAGTATTTT.

This chain joins TRBV6-6 and TRBJ1-5; D ambiguous. Trimming removed 6 bases at V and 2 bases at J, with 14 bases between. Germline CDR1 is MNHNY and CDR2 is SVGAGI (reference sequence). The CDR3 contains 15 residues. The CDR3 spells CASSPSRTGNQPQHF. The CDR3 coding sequence is TGTGCCAGCAGCCCTTCTAGGACCGGCAATCAGCCCCAGCATTTT.

This rearrangement joins TRBV16 to TRBJ2-3; tentative D call: TRBD2 (6 bases). Trimming removed 4 bases from V and 6 bases from J, with 8 bases in between. This CDR3 comprises 12 residues. In germline, CDR1 is KGHSY, CDR2 FQNENV. The CDR3 DNA is TGTGCCAGCAGCCTACGGGGGGATACGCAGTATTTT. Protein sequence: CASSLRGDTQYF.

This rearrangement joins TRBV5-1 to TRBJ1-6; weak D call: TRBD1 (6 bases). The germline CDR1 and CDR2 sequences are SGHRS and YFSETQ. The CDR3 sequence is 17 residues long. Deletions cut 4 bases from V and 5 bases from J, with 19 bases between. CDR3 DNA: TGCGCCAGCAGCCTGAAGGGGGGCTTCATCGATAATTCACCCCTCCACTTT. Its translation is CASSLKGGFIDNSPLHF.

This clone was recorded a few times. This chain links TRBV7-9 with TRBJ2-7; tentative D call: TRBD2 (5 bases). The CDR3 runs 14 residues. Trimming left V 0 bases short and J 2 bases short, with 8 bases between. The V gene's germline CDR1 is SEHNR and CDR2 FQNEAQ (reference sequence). CDR3 nucleotides: TGTGCCAGCAGCTTAGCGTGGGGAGCCTACGAGCAGTACTTC. Its translation: CASSLAWGAYEQYF.

The chain carries TRBV19 and TRBJ2-1; a possible D gene is TRBD2 (7 bases). Germline V gene data show CDR1 as LNHDA and CDR2 as SQIVND (reference sequence). CDR3 length equals 14 residues. Trimming removed 3 bases from V and 8 bases from J, with 14 bases in between. The CDR3 region has the DNA TGTGCCAGTAGTATTGGTAGGGGGGGTGATGAGCAGTTCTTC. Its translation: CASSIGRGGDEQFF.

This clone was picked up a small number of times. CDR3 amino acids: CASSEPGNTIYF. The CDR3 bases are TGTGCCAGCAGTGAACCTGGAAACACCATATATTTT. The V and J genes are TRBV2 and TRBJ1-3; no clear D. The CDR3 is 12 amino acids. Between the trimmed V and J ends, which lost 2 bases and 2 bases, there was a span of 1 base. Germline assignment: CDR1 SNHLY and CDR2 FYNNEI.

The sample holds a few counts of this clone. The gene calls are TRBV5-1 and TRBJ1-1; tentative D call: TRBD1 (5 bases). Germline-derived CDR1 and CDR2 are SGHRS and YFSETQ. The CDR3 length is 15 residues. Trimming removed 4 bases at V and 1 base at J, with 14 bases between. The CDR3 is CASSPLTEPNTEAFF. CDR3 nucleotide sequence: TGCGCCAGCAGCCCCTTGACAGAACCGAACACTGAAGCTTTCTTT.

This clone was recorded only once. This chain uses TRBV13 with TRBJ2-7, with TRBD2 matching 9 bases. V gave up 1 base and J gave up 3 bases; unmatched junction bases: 13. The CDR3 consists of 18 residues. Germline loops: CDR1 PRHDT, CDR2 FYEKMQ (reference sequence). CDR3 coding DNA: TGTGCCAGCAGCTTAGAGACTAGCGGCCAGTCTGGAGACTACGAGCAGTACTTC. The encoded protein is CASSLETSGQSGDYEQYF. Together with reference TRBV13 and TRBJ2-7, the CDR3 gives the full variable domain: AAGVIQSPRHLIKEKRETATLKCYPIPRHDTVYWYQQGPGQDPQFLISFYEKMQSDKGSIPDRFSAQQFSDYHSELNMSSLELGDSALYFCASSLETSGQSGDYEQYFGPGTRLTVT.

The chain has TRBV7-9 and TRBJ2-5; 8 nucleotides agree with TRBD2. This CDR3 contains 16 residues. The ends lost 0 bases at V and 5 bases at J; junction bases unmatched: 8. The germline gives CDR1 SEHNR, CDR2 FQNEAQ (reference sequence). This CDR3 reads CASSLAGLAIGETQYF. In nucleotides, the CDR3 is TGTGCCAGCAGCTTAGCTGGACTAGCAATTGGGGAGACCCAGTACTTC.

The J gene is TRBJ2-3, the V gene TRBV2; D might be TRBD2 (6 bases). Germline V gene lookup returns CDR1 SNHLY and CDR2 FYNNEI. The germline V and J ends were trimmed by 5 bases and 0 bases, with 9 bases remaining between them. The CDR3 extends over 14 amino acids. CDR3 bases: TGTGCCAGCAGTCCGGGACTCAGCACAGATACGCAGTATTTT. Its translation is CASSPGLSTDTQYF. Together with reference TRBV2 and TRBJ2-3, the CDR3 gives the full variable domain: EPEVTQTPSHQVTQMGQEVILRCVPISNHLYFYWYRQILGQKVEFLVSFYNNEISEKSEIFDDQFSVERPDGSNFTLKIRSTKLEDSAMYFCASSPGLSTDTQYFGPGTRLTVL.

The gene calls are TRBV5-1 and TRBJ2-1; the D gene is possibly TRBD2 (6 bases). V was cut by 0 bases and J by 10 bases, with 11 bases left in between. CDR3 length equals 13 residues. The germline V gene encodes CDR1 SGHRS and CDR2 YFSETQ. CDR3 sequence reads: CASSLAMREEQFF. Written as DNA, the CDR3 is TGCGCCAGCAGCTTGGCCATGCGGGAAGAGCAGTTCTTC.

This clone was detected once. V gene TRBV5-1 combines with J gene TRBJ2-3; TRBD2 agrees at 13 bases. V was pared by 4 bases and J by 0 bases, with 2 bases of the junction left unmatched. The CDR3 consists of 16 residues. The germline gives CDR1 SGHRS, CDR2 YFSETQ. The CDR3 coding sequence is TGCGCCAGCAGCGAGGGACTAGCGGGGAGCACAGATACGCAGTATTTT. As protein: CASSEGLAGSTDTQYF.

V and J are TRBV11-2 and TRBJ2-7; 8 nucleotides line up with TRBD2. The germline V gene encodes CDR1 SGHAT and CDR2 FQNNGV. V shed 5 bases, J shed 7 bases, and the junction held 13 bases outside the gene matches. This CDR3 comprises 15 residues. The CDR3 bases are TGTGCCAGCAGCCCCGCTAGCGGGTGGACTGGGGAGCAGTACTTC. As protein: CASSPASGWTGEQYF.

This clone was observed a single time. The chain combines TRBV7-9 with TRBJ2-5; 8 bases map to TRBD2. The V and J ends lost 3 bases and 1 base, in that order; junction bases with no gene match: 7. Germline lookup yields CDR1 SEHNR and CDR2 FQNEAQ (reference sequence). The CDR3 length is 16 residues. CDR3 amino acids: CASSLGAGGLQETQYF. The CDR3 DNA reads as TGTGCCAGCAGCTTGGGGGCGGGAGGCCTCCAAGAGACCCAGTACTTC. Full variable domain (remainder filled in from reference TRBV7-9 and TRBJ2-5): DTGVSQNPRHKITKRGQNVTFRCDPISEHNRLYWYRQTLGQGPEFLTYFQNEAQLEKSRLLSDRFSAERPKGSFSTLEIQRTEQGDSAMYLCASSLGAGGLQETQYFGPGTRLLVL.

This clone has just a few counts. The chain uses TRBV10-3 and TRBJ2-1; possible D gene TRBD1, 5 bases. The germline CDR1 and CDR2 sequences are ENHRY and SYGVKD. The V end was cut by 0 bases, the J end by 3 bases, with 9 bases between. The length of the CDR3 is 15 residues. CDR3 DNA sequence: TGTGCCATCAGTGAGTCGACAGAAAGCTACAATGAGCAGTTCTTC. Translating gives CAISESTESYNEQFF.

This clone has a single count. This chain links TRBV10-1 with TRBJ1-1, with 7 bases lining up with TRBD1. The CDR3 contains 17 residues. Germline V lookup: CDR1 WNHNN, CDR2 SYGVQD (reference sequence). V lost 2 bases, J lost 2 bases, and 11 bases stayed unmatched. DNA for the CDR3: TGCGCCAGCAGTGAGGCCCTCCGACAGGGAGTAAACACTGAAGCTTTCTTT. Translation gives CASSEALRQGVNTEAFF.

CDR3 protein: CASSLVGQARETQYF. DNA of the CDR3: TGTGCCAGCAGCTTAGTCGGGCAGGCTCGCGAGACCCAGTACTTC. This chain connects TRBV7-6 to TRBJ2-5, with unresolved D. CDR1 is SGHVS, CDR2 FNYEAQ, per germline. The CDR3 is made up of 15 amino acids. Trimming pared 1 base from V and 5 bases from J, leaving 14 bases between.

The rearrangement uses TRBV28 and TRBJ2-3; 7 bases are a match to TRBD1. Germline assignment: CDR1 MDHEN and CDR2 SYDVKM. V lost 8 bases to trimming and J lost 6 bases; unmatched junction nucleotides: 11. This CDR3 region has 14 residues. The CDR3 sequence: CASGVPGQPDTQYF. CDR3 DNA sequence: TGTGCCAGCGGAGTCCCGGGACAGCCCGATACGCAGTATTTT.

This chain uses TRBV19 with TRBJ1-1, with D uncertain. Germline lookup yields CDR1 LNHDA and CDR2 SQIVND (reference sequence). The germline V and J ends were trimmed by 7 bases and 3 bases, with 12 bases remaining between them. The CDR3 is 13 residues long. The DNA for the CDR3 is TGTGCCAGTAAAGTCCAGATGGACACTGAAGCTTTCTTT. Protein sequence: CASKVQMDTEAFF.

The gene calls are TRBV11-2 and TRBJ2-2; the D gene is possibly TRBD2 (6 bases). Germline CDR1 and CDR2: SGHAT and FQNNGV. Trimming removed 2 bases at V and 6 bases at J, with 13 bases between. The CDR3 runs 15 residues. CDR3 coding DNA: TGTGCCAGCAGCTTATTGGCTAGCGTATCCGGGGAGCTGTTTTTT. This codes for CASSLLASVSGELFF.